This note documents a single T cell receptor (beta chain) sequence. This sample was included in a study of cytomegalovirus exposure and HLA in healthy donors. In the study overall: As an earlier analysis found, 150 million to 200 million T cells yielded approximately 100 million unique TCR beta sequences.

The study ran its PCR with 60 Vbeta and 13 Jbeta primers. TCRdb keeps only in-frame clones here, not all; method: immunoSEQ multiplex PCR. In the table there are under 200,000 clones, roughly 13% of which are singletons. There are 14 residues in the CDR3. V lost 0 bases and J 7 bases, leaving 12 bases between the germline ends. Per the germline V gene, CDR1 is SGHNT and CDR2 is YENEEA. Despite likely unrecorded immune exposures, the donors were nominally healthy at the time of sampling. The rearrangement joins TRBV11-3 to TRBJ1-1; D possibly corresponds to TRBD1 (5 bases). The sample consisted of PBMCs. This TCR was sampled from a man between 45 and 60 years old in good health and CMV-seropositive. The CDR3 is CASSLDQRQGEAFF. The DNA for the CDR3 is TGTGCCAGCAGCTTAGATCAGAGGCAGGGTGAAGCTTTCTTT.